This T cell receptor (beta chain) was obtained from a study of blood T cell repertoires in COVID-19. CDR1 is MNHEY and CDR2 is SVGEGT in the germline V gene. The V and J ends lost 0 bases and 2 bases respectively, with 7 bases between them. The CDR3 is 14 amino acids. Assay: immunoSEQ multiplex PCR; the TCRdb copy retains only in-frame clones and omits some. This table has some 120,000 clones, 92% appearing once. V and J are TRBV6-2 or TRBV6-3 and TRBJ1-2; D ambiguous. This receptor was taken from a man aged 45-65 years with COVID-19, enrolled during active disease. Source material: peripheral blood. The CDR3 sequence is CASSYSNQNYGYTF. The DNA for the CDR3 is TGTGCCAGCAGTTACTCGAATCAGAACTATGGCTACACCTTC.